Listed here is a single T cell receptor (beta chain). Antigen specificity is unknown. Primers for the PCR totalled 60 Vbeta and 13 Jbeta. Study processing details: It was a later analysis that counted 83 million or so unique TCR beta chains, of which 9 million to 13 million were shared. Method: immunoSEQ multiplex PCR; TCRdb's copy keeps in-frame clones and lacks some. Clone size and V and J calls were adopted from that table, with D and trimming inferred from the DNA. The data hold 100,000 to 120,000 clones, with around 77% observed a single time. CDR3 length equals 14 residues. Between the trimmed V and J ends, which lost 4 bases and 2 bases, there was a span of 12 bases. Germline V CDR1 and CDR2: MNHEY, SMNVEV (reference sequence). This sample is part of a study of cytomegalovirus exposure and HLA in healthy donors. General study points: Roughly even sequencing depth across donors was the assumption behind the presence/absence analyses.

This receptor was identified in a woman in her twenties or thirties in good health and CMV-seropositive. The material sequenced was PBMCs. V gene TRBV27 combines with J gene TRBJ2-7; D is possibly TRBD1 (6 bases). The CDR3: CASSSWTEPYEQYF. CDR3 nucleotide sequence: TGTGCCAGCAGTTCCTGGACAGAGCCCTACGAGCAGTACTTC.